These 30 T cell receptor beta chains share one sample of origin, sequenced in a study of cytomegalovirus exposure and HLA in healthy donors. Amplification used 60 Vbeta primers and 13 Jbeta primers. Profiling relied on immunoSEQ multiplex PCR, and the TCRdb table lists in-frame clones only, not all of them. The sample shows roughly 190,000 clones, roughly 80% of them seen only once. The sample was PBMCs. These receptors were collected from a young woman in good health and CMV-seropositive.

This clone was detected a few times. This sequence joins TRBV6-1 and TRBJ2-6; D not certain. With 4 bases removed from V and 0 bases from J, the gap between germline ends came to 7 bases. The germline gives CDR1 MNHNS, CDR2 SASEGT. The CDR3 is 15 residues long. The CDR3 bases are TGTGCCAGCAGTGCCTTGAGCTCTGGGGCCAACGTCCTGACTTTC. Protein product: CASSALSSGANVLTF.

This clone showed up just a few times. V and J are TRBV5-4 and TRBJ1-5; the match to TRBD1 covers 8 bases. CDR3 length: 15 residues. Unmatched junction bases numbered 8, after V lost 5 bases and J lost 4 bases. Germline V gene lookup returns CDR1 SGHNT and CDR2 YYREEE (reference sequence). CDR3 sequence reads: CASSPGTGGNQPQHF. The CDR3 DNA reads as TGTGCCAGCAGTCCCGGGACAGGAGGGAATCAGCCCCAGCATTTT.

In DNA, the CDR3 is TGCGCCAGCAGCGCGGGGCAATCCTACAATGAGCAGTTCTTC. Protein sequence: CASSAGQSYNEQFF. The chain couples TRBV5-1 to TRBJ2-1; a possible D gene is TRBD2 (6 bases). CDR1 and CDR2 (germline): SGHRS, YFSETQ. The CDR3 length is 14 residues. Trimming stripped 4 bases from V and 1 base from J, with 9 bases between.

The chain is built from TRBV30 and TRBJ2-7, with D tentatively TRBD1 (6 bases). Per germline, CDR1 GTSNPN and CDR2 SVGIG (reference sequence). V was shortened by 2 bases and J by 0 bases, with 8 bases between the two germline ends. The CDR3 is made up of 13 amino acids. This CDR3 is CAWSSGVSYEQYF. Written as DNA, the CDR3 is TGTGCCTGGAGTTCAGGGGTCTCCTACGAGCAGTACTTC.

The rearrangement links TRBV10-3 to TRBJ2-3, with D possibly being TRBD1 (6 bases). Germline CDR1 is ENHRY and CDR2 is SYGVKD. This CDR3 spans 15 amino acids. V was shortened by 4 bases and J by 3 bases, with 14 bases between the two germline ends. The CDR3 loop reads CAISGNTRGTDTQYF. The CDR3 DNA follows: TGTGCCATCAGTGGGAACACGAGGGGGACAGATACGCAGTATTTT.

Regarding this clone: This sample includes further DNA sequences coding for the same CDR3. The chain has TRBV6-5 and TRBJ1-1; unclear D gene. Trimming removed 2 bases at V and 6 bases at J, with 4 bases between. Germline loops: CDR1 MNHEY, CDR2 SVGAGI. The CDR3 has 11 amino acids. The chain's CDR3 is CASSYGPEAFF. In nucleotides, the CDR3 is TGTGCCAGCAGTTACGGGCCTGAAGCTTTCTTT.

The CDR3 here is CASSALLFSANEQFF. DNA for the CDR3: TGCGCCAGCAGCGCCCTACTCTTCTCAGCGAATGAGCAGTTCTTC. V and J are TRBV5-1 and TRBJ2-1, with D uncertain. Germline loops: CDR1 SGHRS, CDR2 YFSETQ. V lost 4 bases, J lost 7 bases, and 18 bases lay in between. The CDR3 spans 15 residues.

CDR3 residues: CASSLTSSADTQYF. The CDR3 nucleotides read TGCGCCAGCAGCTTGACTAGTTCGGCAGATACGCAGTATTTT. This chain links TRBV5-1 with TRBJ2-3; a weak D match, TRBD2 (5 bases). The CDR3 is 14 residues long. Trimming took off 1 base at V and 4 bases at J, with 10 bases between the two ends. The germline gives CDR1 SGHRS, CDR2 YFSETQ.

This clone was picked up one time. The chain employs TRBV11-2 and TRBJ1-2; 7 bases match TRBD1. This CDR3 is 13 amino acids long. Germline values: CDR1 SGHAT, CDR2 FQNNGV. J lost 7 bases, V lost 6 bases, and 8 bases had no gene match. CDR3 nucleotides: TGTGCCAGCAGACCACTACAGGGGCTTGGCTACACCTTC. Protein product: CASRPLQGLGYTF. Filled out from reference TRBV11-2 and TRBJ1-2, the complete variable domain reads EAGVAQSPRYKIIEKRQSVAFWCNPISGHATLYWYQQILGQGPKLLIQFQNNGVVDDSQLPKDRFSAERLKGVDSTLKIQPAKLEDSAVYLCASRPLQGLGYTFGSGTRLTVV.

The chain employs TRBV19 and TRBJ1-2; the D gene is possibly TRBD1 (5 bases). CDR1 is LNHDA, CDR2 SQIVND, per germline (reference sequence). V was shortened by 5 bases and J by 10 bases, with 14 bases between the two germline ends. The CDR3 extends over 12 amino acids. The CDR3 nucleotides read TGTGCCAGTAGTTTTCTGCAGACAGTCTACACCTTC. Translation: CASSFLQTVYTF.

The chain joins TRBV11-3 to TRBJ2-2; possibly TRBD2 for D (7 bases). V was trimmed by 2 bases and J by 3 bases, leaving 13 bases between them. The CDR3 extends over 16 amino acids. Germline V gene data show CDR1 as SGHNT and CDR2 as YENEEA. The CDR3 region has the DNA TGTGCCAGCAGCTTACGGGGGGCTAGTCACACCGGGGAGCTGTTTTTT. This translates into CASSLRGASHTGELFF.

The rearrangement links TRBV5-1 to TRBJ2-1, with 7 bases matching TRBD1. Trimming took 4 bases from V and 10 from J; bases not matched to a gene: 11. Germline V gene lookup returns CDR1 SGHRS and CDR2 YFSETQ. The CDR3 contains 14 residues. This CDR3 reads CASSPAGGPTEQFF. DNA of the CDR3: TGCGCCAGCAGCCCGGCAGGGGGTCCCACGGAGCAGTTCTTC.

CDR3 region: CASSRGPYEQYF. Written as DNA, the CDR3 is TGTGCCAGCAGTCGAGGGCCCTACGAGCAGTACTTC. V and J are TRBV27 and TRBJ2-7; possibly TRBD2 for D (5 bases). Germline-derived CDR1 and CDR2 are MNHEY and SMNVEV (reference sequence). CDR3 length: 12 amino acids. Trimming removed 5 bases from V and 2 bases from J, with 7 bases in between.

The chain couples TRBV18 to TRBJ2-5; TRBD2 might be the D (6 bases). V was shortened by 2 bases and J by 3 bases, with 13 bases between the two germline ends. This CDR3 has 15 amino acids. Germline V gene sequence: CDR1 KGHSH, CDR2 LQKENI. The CDR3 coding sequence is TGTGCCAGCTCACCAGGTCTTTCGGGGGAAGAGACCCAGTACTTC. As protein: CASSPGLSGEETQYF. Together with reference TRBV18 and TRBJ2-5, the CDR3 gives the full variable domain: NAGVMQNPRHLVRRRGQEARLRCSPMKGHSHVYWYRQLPEEGLKFMVYLQKENIIDESGMPKERFSAEFPKEGPSILRIQQVVRGDSAAYFCASSPGLSGEETQYFGPGTRLLVL.

This clone was recorded only once. This chain uses TRBV27 with TRBJ2-7; 10 bases fit TRBD2. V lost 4 bases and J lost 2; bases outside the gene matches: 8. Germline V gene data show CDR1 as MNHEY and CDR2 as SMNVEV (reference sequence). The CDR3 consists of 16 residues. As DNA, the CDR3 is TGTGCCAGCAGTTCGCGGACTAGCGGAGAGACCTACGAGCAGTACTTC. This encodes CASSSRTSGETYEQYF.

The genes are TRBV7-8 and TRBJ1-2; D unclear. Germline V CDR1 and CDR2: SGHVS, FQNEAQ. The CDR3 spans 14 residues. V was trimmed by 5 bases and J by 4 bases, leaving 14 bases between them. CDR3 residues: CASSPTYRSYGYTF. In DNA form, the CDR3 reads TGTGCCAGCAGCCCTACGTATCGATCCTATGGCTACACCTTC.

The chain combines TRBV27 with TRBJ2-7; tentative D call: TRBD2 (5 bases). Trimming took 4 bases from V and 9 from J, leaving 16 bases between them. The CDR3 loop spans 13 amino acids. The V gene's germline CDR1 is MNHEY and CDR2 SMNVEV (reference sequence). The CDR3 coding sequence is TGTGCCAGCAGTTATGAGGGTGGTGGTGTGCAGTACTTC. Amino acids: CASSYEGGGVQYF.

This clone appeared once. The V gene is TRBV29-1, the J gene TRBJ2-7; 7 bases line up with TRBD1. CDR1 SQVTM and CDR2 ANQGSEA come from the germline V gene. The V gene end was trimmed by 6 bases and the J gene end by 3 bases; junction bases not matched to a gene: 5. CDR3 length equals 12 residues. The CDR3 DNA reads as TGCAGCGTGTGGGGGACAGACTACGAGCAGTACTTC. This encodes CSVWGTDYEQYF.

J is TRBJ2-5 and V is TRBV2; D remains unclear. Germline CDR1 SNHLY, CDR2 FYNNEI. The V end lost 1 base, the J end lost 1 base, and 7 bases lay between the germline ends. This CDR3 region has 14 residues. This CDR3 reads CASSEVTTQETQYF. The CDR3 DNA reads TGTGCCAGCAGTGAAGTAACAACCCAAGAGACCCAGTACTTC.

This clone has just one count. This chain joins TRBV19 and TRBJ2-6, with a weak D call TRBD1 (5 bases). The CDR3 length is 16 residues. In germline, CDR1 is LNHDA, CDR2 SQIVND (reference sequence). Deletions cut 5 bases from V and 0 bases from J, with 11 bases between. The CDR3 coding sequence is TGTGCCAGTAGTCCCAGGGATAGCTCTGGGGCCAACGTCCTGACTTTC. This translates into CASSPRDSSGANVLTF.

This chain connects TRBV7-8 to TRBJ2-1; 9 bases agree with TRBD1. Germline loops: CDR1 SGHVS, CDR2 FQNEAQ. CDR3 length equals 15 residues. V was pared by 4 bases and J by 5 bases, with 6 bases of the junction left unmatched. CDR3 DNA sequence: TGTGCCAGCAGCTCCCCCAGGGACAGGGACAATGAGCAGTTCTTC. Encoded protein: CASSSPRDRDNEQFF.

This clone was seen more than once but under ten times. The chain carries TRBV5-8 and TRBJ2-5, with D tentatively TRBD1 (5 bases). V lost 0 bases and J 5 bases, leaving 14 bases between the germline ends. This CDR3 comprises 15 residues. Germline-derived CDR1 and CDR2 are SGHTS and YDEGEE. The CDR3 is CASSLGQGGMETQYF. The CDR3 DNA is TGTGCCAGCAGCTTGGGTCAGGGTGGGATGGAGACCCAGTACTTC.

J is TRBJ2-3 and V is TRBV12-5; D remains unclear. The CDR3 extends over 14 amino acids. Trimming stripped 5 bases from V and 1 base from J, with 10 bases between. Germline V gene data show CDR1 as LGHNT and CDR2 as FRNRAP. The CDR3 protein is CASGPSARTDTQYF. The DNA of the CDR3 is TGTGCTAGTGGTCCCAGCGCCCGCACAGATACGCAGTATTTT.

The CDR3 region is CASSLGVGPTGQFF. The CDR3 DNA reads as TGTGCCAGCAGCTTAGGAGTCGGCCCTACGGGGCAGTTCTTC. The chain is built from TRBV7-2 and TRBJ2-1; D call uncertain. The CDR3 runs 14 residues. V was shortened by 1 base and J by 12 bases, with 16 bases between the two germline ends. CDR1 is SGHTA, CDR2 FQGNSA, per germline.

A few counts support this clone. The chain couples TRBV18 to TRBJ1-1, with 10 nucleotides matching TRBD1. The CDR3 spans 16 residues. J gave up 6 bases and V 4 bases, and 11 bases lay outside the gene matches. Per germline, CDR1 KGHSH and CDR2 LQKENI. CDR3: CASSRGQGTTHAEAFF. CDR3 in DNA: TGTGCCAGCTCACGGGGACAGGGGACAACTCACGCTGAAGCTTTCTTT.

The rearrangement links TRBV7-9 to TRBJ1-5, with 9 bases lining up with TRBD1. With V trimmed by 5 bases and J by 4 bases, 6 bases remained unmatched. The CDR3 is made up of 15 amino acids. The germline CDR1 and CDR2 sequences are SEHNR and FQNEAQ (reference sequence). The CDR3 sequence is CASSQTGGGNQPQHF. The DNA for the CDR3 is TGTGCCAGCAGCCAAACAGGGGGCGGGAATCAGCCCCAGCATTTT.

With respect to this clone: A junction end diverges from the germline sequence, so it may reflect a read error. The J gene is TRBJ1-5, the V gene TRBV19, with D maybe TRBD1 (6 bases). Germline CDR1 is LNHDA and CDR2 is SQIVND (reference sequence). CDR3 length: 13 residues. The CDR3 is CAGSGQFNQPQHF. The CDR3 DNA reads TGTGCCGGTAGCGGACAGTTCAATCAGCCCCAGCATTTT.

The chain joins TRBV5-4 to TRBJ1-1; TRBD1 matches 8 bases. The germline V gene has CDR1 SGHNT and CDR2 YYREEE (reference sequence). Trimming took 2 bases from V and 4 from J; bases not matched to a gene: 13. This CDR3 is 17 amino acids long. CDR3 sequence (DNA): TGTGCCAGCAGCTTCAGTGGTCGAGGACAGGGTAGCACTGAAGCTTTCTTT. Translation: CASSFSGRGQGSTEAFF.

Only a few counts were recorded for this clone. The rearrangement uses TRBV6-1 and TRBJ1-5, with a possible D match to TRBD1 (5 bases). Trimming shortened V by 10 bases and J by 3 bases, and 13 bases separated the two germline ends. The CDR3 is 13 amino acids. Germline-derived CDR1 and CDR2 are MNHNS and SASEGT. The CDR3 nucleotides read TGTGCCACCGAAACAGGATACAATCAGCCCCAGCATTTT. Encoded protein: CATETGYNQPQHF.

CDR3 sequence reads: CATGNNYGYTF. The DNA of the CDR3 is TGTGCCACGGGTAATAACTATGGCTACACCTTC. The chain is built from TRBV25-1 and TRBJ1-2; D gene ambiguous. Germline loops: CDR1 MGHDK, CDR2 SYGVNS. Deletions cut 10 bases from V and 1 base from J, with 7 bases between. The CDR3 extends over 11 amino acids.